A selection of T cell receptor beta chains follows, all from one sample in a study of T cell responses to AZD1222 COVID-19 vaccine. Profiled with immunoSEQ multiplex PCR; TCRdb holds only in-frame clones, not every one. Among about 140,000 clones listed, around 90% were seen once. Sequencing was performed on peripheral blood, taken on day 0 of AZD1222 vaccination. The receptors come from an adult in good health. Both conserved end residues are part of each CDR3. A D gene is named only where the DNA matches it firmly. Only part of the rows carry a size: once, few, many, or a class if the clone is expanded.

>TRBV3-1/TRBV3-2|-|16|TRBJ1-1|-
TGTGCCAGCAGCCGGAAGAACCACAGGAGGGACACTGAAGCTTTCTTT
CASSRKNHRRDTEAFF
>TRBV6-5|-|13|TRBJ2-1|-
TGTGCCAGCAGACGGGACTCCTACAATGAGCAGTTCTTC
CASRRDSYNEQFF
>TRBV28|-|13|TRBJ1-2|-
TGTGCCAGCAGGCCCGGGGGGAGGGATGGCTACACCTTC
CASRPGGRDGYTF
>TRBV10-3|-|13|TRBJ1-1|-
TGTGCCATCTCTACAGGGTCGGAAACTGAAGCTTTCTTT
CAISTGSETEAFF
>TRBV5-6|TRBD2|16|TRBJ2-1|-
TGTGCCAGCAGCAGATTTAGCGGGAGCCCCGTAAATGAGCAGTTCTTC
CASSRFSGSPVNEQFF
>TRBV15|-|13|TRBJ2-7|-
TGTGCCACCAGCAGAGTAATGGGCTCTGAGCAGTACTTC
CATSRVMGSEQYF
>TRBV2|-|11|TRBJ1-1|-
TGTGCCAGCAGTGAGTACACTGAAGCTTTCTTT
CASSEYTEAFF
>TRBV5-1|-|14|TRBJ2-7|-
TGCGCCAGCAGCTTGTCCGGGCCGACCTACGAGCAGTACTTC
CASSLSGPTYEQYF
>TRBV14|TRBD1|17|TRBJ2-1|-
TGTGCCAGCAGCCAACCACTAGGACAGGGTACGGGGAATGAGCAGTTCTTC
CASSQPLGQGTGNEQFF
>TRBV27|TRBD1|16|TRBJ1-4|-
TGTGCCAGCAGTATCCTAACCGGGACAGCTAATGAAAAACTGTTTTTT
CASSILTGTANEKLFF
>TRBV7-8|TRBD2|14|TRBJ2-1|-
TGTGCCAGCAGCCCGCGACTAGCGGGGAATGAGCAGTTCTTC
CASSPRLAGNEQFF
>TRBV9|-|15|TRBJ1-2|-
TGTGCCAGCAGCGTAGATGGAAGGGGAGGTAATGGCTACACCTTC
CASSVDGRGGNGYTF
>TRBV10-3|TRBD2|16|TRBJ2-7|few
TGTGCCATCACCCCCGAATGGGCTAGCGGGAGGGGGGAGCAGTACTTC
CAITPEWASGRGEQYF
>TRBV19|-|13|TRBJ2-7|once
TGTGCCAGTAGTGCCGGACAGTACTACGAGCAGTACTTC
CASSAGQYYEQYF
>TRBV24-1|TRBD1|17|TRBJ1-5|once
TGTGCCACCAGTGATCAAGGACAGGGGCCTAGCAATCAGCCCCAGCATTTT
CATSDQGQGPSNQPQHF
>TRBV12-3/TRBV12-4|-|13|TRBJ1-5|-
TGTGCCAGCAGTCTACAGGGAAATCAGCCCCAGCATTTT
CASSLQGNQPQHF
>TRBV19|-|12|TRBJ1-1|-
TGTGCCACAACAGGGATGGGCACTGAAGCTTTCTTT
CATTGMGTEAFF
>TRBV9|TRBD1|17|TRBJ1-3|-
TGTGCCAGCAGCGTAGACAGGGGCCATAGCTCTGGAAACACCATATATTTT
CASSVDRGHSSGNTIYF
>TRBV11-3|-|15|TRBJ2-5|-
TGTGCCAGCAGCTTAGCGGACACATCTCCAGAGACCCAGTACTTC
CASSLADTSPETQYF
>TRBV19|-|15|TRBJ2-2|-
TGTGCCAGTAGACAACAGGGATCGAACACCGGGGAGCTGTTTTTT
CASRQQGSNTGELFF
>TRBV4-1|-|17|TRBJ1-4|few
TGCGCCAGCAGCCCGGGGACGGCAGGCTCAACTAATGAAAAACTGTTTTTT
CASSPGTAGSTNEKLFF
>TRBV20-1|-|11|TRBJ2-5|once
TGCAGTGCTGGGAAGCAAGAGACCCAGTACTTC
CSAGKQETQYF
>TRBV5-1|-|14|TRBJ2-7|-
TGCGCCAGCAGAACCCAGGCCGGGGCGGACGAGCAGTACTTC
CASRTQAGADEQYF
>TRBV7-2|-|14|TRBJ1-1|-
TGTGCCAGCAGCCCGACGACGGGGAACACTGAAGCTTTCTTT
CASSPTTGNTEAFF
>TRBV6-4|TRBD1|15|TRBJ1-2|-
TGTGCCAGCAGACAAAAACAGGGGATTAACTATGGCTACACCTTC
CASRQKQGINYGYTF
>TRBV12-5|-|15|TRBJ1-1|-
TGTGCTAGTGGTTTGGCTACGGGCCTAGAGACTGAAGCTTTCTTT
CASGLATGLETEAFF
>TRBV18|-|14|TRBJ2-1|-
TGTGCCAGCTCTCTGGGTCCTCGTCCGCCTGAGCAGTTCTTC
CASSLGPRPPEQFF
>TRBV9|TRBD2|15|TRBJ2-5|few
TGTGCCAGCAGCGTAGATAGCGGGAGAGGTGAGACCCAGTACTTC
CASSVDSGRGETQYF
>TRBV19|TRBD1|19|TRBJ1-5|-
TGTGCCAGTAGTAAAGAGGTGGGGACAGTCCGATATAGCAATCAGCCCCAGCATTTT
CASSKEVGTVRYSNQPQHF
>TRBV23-1|-|15|TRBJ2-6|-
TGCGCCAGCAGTCCTTACAGGGTTGGGGCCAACGTCCTGACTTTC
CASSPYRVGANVLTF
>TRBV18|TRBD1|14|TRBJ1-1|-
TGTGCCAGCTCTAGGACAGGTATGAACACTGAAGCTTTCTTT
CASSRTGMNTEAFF
>TRBV28|-|12|TRBJ1-2|-
TGTGCCAGCAGTTGGGCAGTCTATGGCTACACCTTC
CASSWAVYGYTF
>TRBV10-3|-|16|TRBJ2-1|-
TGTGCCATCAGTGAGTCGGGGCCCTCCCTATACAATGAGCAGTTCTTC
CAISESGPSLYNEQFF
>TRBV5-1|-|14|TRBJ1-1|-
TGCGCCAGCAGATTGGGGGCCCAGGAGTTAGTAGCTTTCTTT
CASRLGAQELVAFF
>TRBV6-5|-|14|TRBJ1-1|-
TGTGCCAGCAGTTACTCGACGGTGAACACTGAAGCTTTCTTT
CASSYSTVNTEAFF
>TRBV6-2/TRBV6-3|-|16|TRBJ2-3|-
TGTGCCAGCAGTTATTCGCGGGGGCTGAACACAGATACGCAGTATTTT
CASSYSRGLNTDTQYF
>TRBV2|-|16|TRBJ1-2|-
TGTGCCAGCAGTGTTAACCCCCGGGACGGAAACTATGGCTACACCTTC
CASSVNPRDGNYGYTF
>TRBV7-9|-|19|TRBJ2-6|few
TGTGCCAGCAGCTTAGGTCAGGGGCCGATCGACTCTGGGGCCAACGTCCTGACTTTC
CASSLGQGPIDSGANVLTF
>TRBV5-8|TRBD2|17|TRBJ2-1|-
TGTGCCAGCAGCTTGGCCGGTAGCGGGAGCTCCTACAATGAGCAGTTCTTC
CASSLAGSGSSYNEQFF
>TRBV12-3/TRBV12-4|TRBD1|13|TRBJ2-1|once
TGTGCCAGCAGGGGGACAGGGTTCGGTGAGCAGTTCTTC
CASRGTGFGEQFF
>TRBV7-2|-|16|TRBJ2-2|-
TGTGCCAGCAGCCCCTATAAGGGTTTGGGCACCGGGGAGCTGTTTTTT
CASSPYKGLGTGELFF
>TRBV18|-|13|TRBJ2-1|-
TGTGCCAGCTCACTGGACCCCAACAATGAGCAGTTCTTC
CASSLDPNNEQFF
>TRBV7-2|-|14|TRBJ1-3|-
TGTGCCAGCTCCAACACAGGGACCCGAAACACCATATATTTT
CASSNTGTRNTIYF
>TRBV25-1|TRBD1|15|TRBJ2-2|-
TGTGCCAGCAGTGATGGGACAGGCCGCACCGGGGAGCTGTTTTTT
CASSDGTGRTGELFF
>TRBV6-6|-|14|TRBJ1-2|-
TGTGCCAGCAGTTACAAGGACCAGGGAAGCGGCTACACCTTC
CASSYKDQGSGYTF
>TRBV15|-|15|TRBJ2-1|few
TGTGCCACCAGCAAGATCACTTACTCCTACAATGAGCAGTTCTTC
CATSKITYSYNEQFF
>TRBV9|-|16|TRBJ1-1|-
TGTGCCAGCAGCGTTACATTACATAGGGTGAACACTGAAGCTTTCTTT
CASSVTLHRVNTEAFF
>TRBV2|-|15|TRBJ1-3|-
TGTGCCAGCAGTGAAGGAGAGGGCTCTGGAAACACCATATATTTT
CASSEGEGSGNTIYF
>TRBV4-2|TRBD2|16|TRBJ2-3|-
TGTGCCAGCAGCCAAGTCGCTAGCGGGGTGGCAGATACGCAGTATTTT
CASSQVASGVADTQYF